Sequencing of this TCR beta chain was carried out in a study of CD8+ T cells in alopecia areata. Study-wide results and limits: Researchers report lesional scalp, most notably alopecia totalis/universalis, outstripped normal scalp in clonality.

V gave up 6 bases and J gave up 12 bases; unmatched junction bases: 7. The CDR3 sequence is 12 residues long. CDR1 MNHNS and CDR2 SASEGT come from the germline V gene. As to treatment: oral pan-JAK inhibitor, 5-10 mg twice daily. Both CD4+ and CD8+ T cells were separated by sorting PBMCs. Concerning this clone: Its cognate antigen is unknown.

cDNA prepared by RNA extraction and subsequent reverse transcription served as the template for sequencing. TCRdb keeps only in-frame clones here, not all; method: immunoSEQ multiplex PCR. The repertoire holds 150,000 or so clones, roughly 60% seen once, with around 15% in the top ten. The J gene is TRBJ1-2, the V gene TRBV6-1; TRBD1 agrees at 10 bases. The source material was CD4+ T cells sorted from blood, sampled at approximately week 60, from a patient treated with tofacitinib. The source of this sequence is a human donor with alopecia areata. CDR3 nucleotides: TGTGCCAGCAGCCCGGGACAGGGGCTAAACACCTTC. Its protein product is CASSPGQGLNTF.